This T cell receptor (beta chain) was sequenced during a study of PD-1 blockade in classical Hodgkin lymphoma. Findings of the study overall: By C4D1, diversity of CD4+ TCRs had risen significantly, whereas that of CD8+ TCRs had not. For complete responders, baseline diversity was comparable to that of newly diagnosed patients.

In the case of this clone: The antigen is unknown.

Clones were read by immunoSEQ multiplex PCR, and TCRdb kept only the in-frame ones, dropping some. The sample lists approximately 1,900 clones, 80% to 90% occurring once. Germline CDR1 reads LNHDA; CDR2 reads SQIVND (reference sequence). The V and J ends lost 3 bases and 0 bases, in that order; junction bases with no gene match: 2. CDR3 length equals 14 residues. Autologous stem cell transplantation was followed by relapse in every patient, and brentuximab vedotin exposure varied. The chain combines TRBV19 with TRBJ2-7; 7 positions agree with TRBD1. Sequencing used peripheral blood mononuclear cells (PBMCs), obtained at baseline. This sequence originates from a human donor with classical Hodgkin lymphoma. The CDR3 bases are TGTGCCAGTAGTATCAGGGGGAGCTCCTACGAGCAGTACTTC. It codes for CASSIRGSSYEQYF.